A single T cell receptor (beta chain) is shown here with its context. The CDR3 has 13 amino acids. From germline, CDR1 is SGHTA and CDR2 FQGNSA. V lost 7 bases to trimming and J lost 6 bases, with 14 bases between them. The source of the sample is a study of blood T cell repertoires in COVID-19. Data came from immunoSEQ multiplex PCR; TCRdb stores just in-frame clones and leaves some out. Found here are about 49,000 clones, approximately 81% of them singletons; the top ten hold approximately 20%. Sequenced material: peripheral blood. This chain joins TRBV7-2 and TRBJ2-3, with D perhaps matching TRBD2 (6 bases). This sequence originates from a woman older than 75 with COVID-19, enrolled during active disease. The CDR3 spells CASNSRGTDTQYF. In nucleotides, the CDR3 is TGTGCCAGCAACAGCCGGGGGACGGATACGCAGTATTTT.